This T cell receptor beta chain stems from a study of blood T cell repertoires in COVID-19. The CDR3 is 18 amino acids. Trimming took 1 base from V and 9 from J, leaving 25 bases between them. Germline V gene lookup returns CDR1 MGHRA and CDR2 YSYEKL. Original data processing: The authors estimated nucleated cell counts from reference gene primer amplification. Using immunoSEQ multiplex PCR, the repertoire was profiled, and TCRdb retains in-frame clones only, with some absent. V and J calls and clone size are copied from that table; D and trimming were computed from the DNA. The sample has roughly 200,000 clones; nearly 90% are singletons.

This rearrangement joins TRBV4-1 to TRBJ2-1, with a possible D match to TRBD1 (5 bases). What was sequenced was peripheral blood. This TCR was recovered from a woman between 40 and 50 years old who had recovered from COVID-19. The CDR3 DNA reads as TGCGCCAGCAGCCAAGGAATTGCGACAGCCTTTGGGCTGGGTGAGCAGTTCTTC. Translated: CASSQGIATAFGLGEQFF.